This T cell receptor (beta chain) was observed in a study of T cell responses to AZD1222 COVID-19 vaccine. Measured with immunoSEQ multiplex PCR; TCRdb has only the in-frame clones, and not every one. The table records about 73,000 clones, about 88% of them present only once. In germline, CDR1 is MDHEN, CDR2 SYDVKM. The CDR3 length is 13 residues. V lost 10 bases, J lost 7 bases, and 13 bases stayed unmatched. Study findings and constraints: With two AZD1222 doses given, Spike-specific TCR breadth and depth both rose. Donors skewed white British and female; clonal diversity was possibly underestimated.

A remark on this clone: What it binds is unknown.

The sequence was collected from an adult who received the AZD1222 COVID-19 vaccine. V is TRBV28 and J is TRBJ2-7; TRBD2 aligns across 7 bases. Sequences were derived from peripheral blood, sampled 28 days after the second AZD1222 dose. The chain's CDR3 is CAITPRPGGEQYF. The CDR3 region has the DNA TGTGCCATTACCCCGCGCCCCGGGGGGGAGCAGTACTTC. Supplemented by reference TRBV28 and TRBJ2-7, the full variable domain reads DVKVTQSSRYLVKRTGEKVFLECVQDMDHENMFWYRQDPGLGLRLIYFSYDVKMKEKGDIPEGYSVSREKKERFSLILESASTNQTSMYLCAITPRPGGEQYFGPGTRLTVT.